Given below is one TCR beta chain in context. The sample holds many counts of this clonotype. It lacks a known antigen. No quality values exist for individual bases; no much larger clone is one base distant. TCR beta CDR3 regions were amplified from RNA transcripts. For the first round of RT-PCR on the TCR CDR3, the HTBI primer set was used together with the Qiagen OneStep RT-PCR kit. A second multiplex PCR round built the libraries, followed by size selection and purification. Paired-end sequencing of the libraries was performed with 100 bp reads on an Illumina HiSeq2000. The authors processed their data as follows. SOAPnuke was used to process the raw data, throwing out any read that contained adapters or uncalled bases, had a mean Phred below 15, or lacked an exact constant-primer or identifier match. High-quality paired reads were merged using COPE v1.2.5, and each unique nucleotide sequence was defined as a clonotype. MiTCR v1.1 was used to align clonotypes to the IMGT TRBV, TRBD and TRBJ reference segments. Only V-J combinations with frequency above 0.0001, covering approximately 99% of repertoires, were analysed. The TCS score was defined as F50 (clonal expansion) divided by E x V (chaos), with BLOSUM62-based TCRdist calculated between CDR3 peptides within each V-J. Welch's t-statistics and random forest reduced 500 to 650 V-J features to roughly 13, which were used in a naive Bayes classifier (R e1071). TCRdb applied fastp at Q25 and MiXCR to the public reads, then kept only in-frame beta chains. When rows share a CDR3 protein, they turn into one entry using the most common DNA and genes. These V and J calls rely on TCRdb rather than the paper's analysis. This sample lists a few hundred thousand distinct CDR3 sequences; approximately 20% were detected once. The top ten constitute roughly 44% of the sample.

Stable Graves' hyperthyroidism was defined as the absence of progression to ophthalmopathy over 18 months of follow-up. Hyperthyroidism patients were newly diagnosed, with disease duration under 2 months, and aged 18 to 65 years. Patients with uncontrolled infections, other autoimmune diseases, pregnancy or lactation were excluded. Diagnoses were established on the basis of clinical symptoms, serum thyroxine and TRAb, thyroid ultrasound, and orbital computed tomography. PBMCs were isolated from about 10 ml of fresh peripheral blood by Ficoll-Paque density gradient centrifugation. Trizol reagent was used to extract total RNA, and RNA quality was then checked on an Agilent 2100 Bioanalyzer. The source of the sample is a study of T cells in Graves' hyperthyroidism and ophthalmopathy (dated by TCRdb to about 2019). In terms of the full investigation: Peripheral blood samples were taken at the time of initial diagnosis, prior to any treatment. After blood sampling, hyperthyroidism patients were treated with methimazole at a starting dose of 30 mg daily, and ophthalmopathy patients were treated with high-dose intravenous methylprednisolone. The roughly 94 discovery patients were randomly divided into training and test sets at a 7:3 ratio. TCR Vbeta CDR3 sequencing of 120 to 150 peripheral blood samples (over 40 ophthalmopathy, about 74 hyperthyroidism and 17 progressor patients) is reported in the paper. To identify TCR V-J signatures that set the groups apart, the researchers used a discovery cohort of more than 95 patients, made up of under 50 with Graves' ophthalmopathy and 55 to 65 with stable Graves' hyperthyroidism. Whether ophthalmopathy could be predicted prospectively was tested in an independent validation cohort made up of approximately 19 hyperthyroidism patients plus 17 patients who later progressed to ophthalmopathy. In addition, the study compared T-cell repertoires in thyroid tissue and in blood from several Graves' hyperthyroidism patients.

Overall results and qualifications from the work: No statistical method was used to fix the sample size in advance, and group allocation was not hidden from the investigators. Most expanded thyroid clonotypes (frequency above 0.001) were also found in blood, which suggests that blood repertoires may mirror thyroid immune responses. In cross-validation, a model built on a 13 V-J signature told ophthalmopathy apart from stable hyperthyroidism with under 90% sensitivity and roughly 82% specificity, and in testing the same model reached 80%/75%. In validation, the model predicted progression to ophthalmopathy with roughly 70% sensitivity and around 72% specificity, a median of about six months before onset.

Inclusive of the bounding cysteine and phenylalanine, the CDR3 is 13 residues long. Only the CDR3 part of the read is kept: 39 bases, read in frame from the first base. According to the germline V gene, CDR1 reads KGHSH and CDR2 reads LQKENI. Trimming removed 3 bases from V and 11 bases from J, leaving 14 bases between the germline ends. The material sequenced was blood. The source is a man aged 40-49 years with Graves' hyperthyroidism. The chain is made from TRBV18 and TRBJ1-5, with a weak D call of TRBD1 (5 bases match). The CDR3 region has the sequence CASSPEVRGAQHF. The DNA is as follows: TGTGCCAGCTCACCTGAGGTTCGAGGGGCCCAGCATTTT.